This T cell receptor (beta chain) was obtained from a study of radiotherapy plus CTLA-4 blockade in lung cancer (dated by TCRdb to the late 2010s). Regarding the complete study: Objective responses were observed in 18% of enrolled patients, and disease control was achieved in approximately 29%. General study outcomes and caveats: TCR clones derived from tumors expanded in peripheral blood after treatment with radiotherapy and ipilimumab. The strongest predictors of response, as reported, were early dynamic changes in blood T cell clones along with a rise in serum interferon-beta after radiation.

A word on this clone: No antigen is known for it. The record has no base qualities; no much larger clone is one base away.

The CDR3 runs 16 residues from the cysteine to the phenylalanine. Only the CDR3 DNA is retained, 48 bases long and in frame from the first base. The CDR1 and CDR2 encoded by the germline V gene are SGDLS and YYNGEE. V is reduced by 0 bases and J by 2 bases, leaving a spacing of 12 bases between them. The study tested focal radiation therapy combined with CTLA-4 blockade (ipilimumab) in patients with chemo-refractory metastatic non-small-cell lung cancer. The library relied on the immunoSEQ multiplex PCR assay. The clones in this table, taken by TCRdb from immuneACCESS, are in-frame only. Not every clone is retained; where verified, under half of the shortfall comes from an unresolved V gene, and the cause of the rest is unknown. The sample records approximately 110,000 clones, approximately 80% of which are singletons. The ten most abundant clones make up 3.3% of the sample.

The material sequenced was peripheral blood, taken from a patient treated with radiotherapy plus ipilimumab. The origin of this receptor is a human donor with non-small cell lung cancer that progressed on radiotherapy plus ipilimumab. Some clones in this sample may be carry-over from other donors' samples. The rearrangement joined TRBV9 to TRBJ1-3; the D gene cannot be resolved reliably. The CDR3 reads as follows: CASSVEGFGTGNTIYF. The DNA sequence follows: TGTGCCAGCAGCGTAGAGGGTTTTGGGACTGGAAACACCATATATTTT.